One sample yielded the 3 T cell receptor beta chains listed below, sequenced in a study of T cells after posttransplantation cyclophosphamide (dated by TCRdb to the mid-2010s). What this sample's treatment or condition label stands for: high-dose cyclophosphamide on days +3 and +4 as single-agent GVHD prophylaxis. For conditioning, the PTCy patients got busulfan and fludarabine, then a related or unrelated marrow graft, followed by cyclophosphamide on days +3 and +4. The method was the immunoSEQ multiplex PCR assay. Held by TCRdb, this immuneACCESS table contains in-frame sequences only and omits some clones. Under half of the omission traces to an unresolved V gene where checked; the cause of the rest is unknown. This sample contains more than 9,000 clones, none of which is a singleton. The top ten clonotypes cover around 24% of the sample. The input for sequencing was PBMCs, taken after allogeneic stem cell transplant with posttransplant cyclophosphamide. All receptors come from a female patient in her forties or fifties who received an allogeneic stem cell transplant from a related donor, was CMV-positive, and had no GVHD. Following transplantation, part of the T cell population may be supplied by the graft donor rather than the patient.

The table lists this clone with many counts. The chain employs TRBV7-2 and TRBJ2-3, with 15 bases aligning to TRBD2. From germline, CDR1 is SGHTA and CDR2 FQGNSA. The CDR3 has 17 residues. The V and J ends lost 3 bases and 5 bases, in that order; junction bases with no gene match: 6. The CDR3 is CASSFLGLAGGIDTQYF. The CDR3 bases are TGTGCCAGCAGCTTCCTGGGACTAGCGGGGGGTATAGATACGCAGTATTTT.

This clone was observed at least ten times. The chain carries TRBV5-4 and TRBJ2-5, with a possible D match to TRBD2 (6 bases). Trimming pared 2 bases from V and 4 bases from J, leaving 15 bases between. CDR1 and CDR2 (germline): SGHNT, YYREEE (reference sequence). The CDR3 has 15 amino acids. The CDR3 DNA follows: TGTGCCAGCAGCTTACCGGGACTCCTATCAGAGACCCAGTACTTC. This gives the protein CASSLPGLLSETQYF.

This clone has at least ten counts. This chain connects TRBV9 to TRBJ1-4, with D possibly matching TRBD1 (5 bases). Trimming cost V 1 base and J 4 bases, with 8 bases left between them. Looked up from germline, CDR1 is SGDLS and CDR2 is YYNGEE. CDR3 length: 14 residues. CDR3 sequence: CASSVRGGNEKLFF. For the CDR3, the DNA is TGTGCCAGCAGCGTAAGGGGAGGTAATGAAAAACTGTTTTTT.